This TCR beta chain came from a study of blood T cell repertoires in COVID-19. The overall study: The United States, Italy and Spain were the sources of the acute and convalescent COVID-19 samples. T cells, B-cell-depleted T cells, or PBMCs supplied cDNA or gDNA.

Original data processing: Amplifying reference gene primers gave estimates of nucleated cell counts. Here immunoSEQ multiplex PCR was the method, and the copy in TCRdb shows in-frame clones only, minus some. Clone size and V and J calls were adopted from that table, with D and trimming inferred from the DNA. The sample lists approximately 210,000 clones; roughly four fifths were seen once. With 6 bases clipped from V and 2 bases from J, the junction kept 6 bases outside the gene matches. The CDR3 contains 15 residues. The germline CDR1 and CDR2 sequences are SNHLY and FYNNEI. The TCR originated in a woman between 40 and 50 years old with acute or convalescent COVID-19. The chain combines TRBV2 with TRBJ2-2; 7 bases are shared with TRBD1. Sample: peripheral blood. The CDR3 loop is CASSHDRANTGELFF. CDR3 nucleotides: TGTGCCAGCAGCCACGACAGGGCCAACACCGGGGAGCTGTTTTTT. The whole variable domain, filled in from reference TRBV2 and TRBJ2-2, reads EPEVTQTPSHQVTQMGQEVILRCVPISNHLYFYWYRQILGQKVEFLVSFYNNEISEKSEIFDDQFSVERPDGSNFTLKIRSTKLEDSAMYFCASSHDRANTGELFFGEGSRLTVL.